This T cell receptor (beta chain) was documented in a study of Ad26.COV2.S vaccination and SARS-CoV-2 variants. In the study overall: As a participant in COV1001, the donor was in the Ad26.COV2.S trial arm. Study results and limitations: Breadth measured for non-spike TCRs was similar across vaccine and placebo recipients.

As for treatment: roughly 19 received Ad26.COV2.S at low or high dose, single or two shots; roughly five received placebo; per-sample allocation not given. Day 63 after the first vaccine or placebo injection was the time point for sampling. Profiled with immunoSEQ multiplex PCR; TCRdb holds only in-frame clones, not every one. The profile covers around 400,000 clones, with 90% appearing a single time and approximately 12% taken by the ten largest. Regarding this clone: Its cognate antigen is unknown.

The source is a person between 18 and 60 years old who received the Ad26.COV2.S COVID-19 vaccine or a placebo. Source: peripheral blood, taken in a trial of Ad26.COV2.S vaccine versus placebo.

CDR3 in DNA: TGTGCCACCAGCAGAGAGGGGACAGGGAGGAAAGACGAGCAGTACTTC. Translating it yields CATSREGTGRKDEQYF. The chain carries TRBV15 and TRBJ2-7; 9 bases agree with TRBD1. Germline loops: CDR1 LNHNV, CDR2 YYDKDF (reference sequence). The J segment lost 5 bases and the V segment lost 0 bases, leaving 8 bases of the junction unmatched. CDR3 length: 16 amino acids.